The 21 T cell receptor beta chains presented below share a single source sample, sequenced in a study of yellow fever vaccine responses in identical twins. TCRdb re-called the RT-PCR reads through MiXCR, storing one row per CDR3 protein. Of about 19,000 distinct CDR3 sequences in the sample, approximately 71% are singletons; the top ten hold around 2%. Sequenced here: T cells from blood (PBMCs), unsorted or a sorted subset (not recorded which), sampled before or after yellow fever vaccination (not recorded which). These receptors all stem from a woman under 30 who received the yellow fever vaccine.

The chain combines TRBV11-3 with TRBJ2-1; D gene ambiguous. Trimming stripped 5 bases from V and 2 bases from J, with 10 bases between. Per germline, CDR1 SGHNT and CDR2 YENEEA. This CDR3 comprises 14 residues. The CDR3 loop reads CASSAPGAYNEQFF. CDR3 nucleotide sequence: TGTGCCAGCAGCGCCCCAGGAGCCTACAATGAGCAGTTCTTC.

The rearrangement links TRBV27 to TRBJ2-1; no definite D call. Germline values: CDR1 MNHEY, CDR2 SMNVEV (reference sequence). CDR3 length: 11 amino acids. Between the trimmed V and J ends, which lost 4 bases and 6 bases, there was a span of 4 bases. CDR3 amino acids: CASSSANEQFF. The CDR3 DNA sequence: TGTGCCAGCAGTTCAGCCAATGAGCAGTTCTTC.

This clonotype was recorded a few times. The V gene is TRBV20-1, the J gene TRBJ2-7, with a tentative D call TRBD2 (6 bases). This CDR3 is 11 amino acids long. Germline V lookup: CDR1 DFQATT, CDR2 SNEGSKA (reference sequence). Deletions cut 3 bases from V and 4 bases from J, with 7 bases between. In nucleotides, the CDR3 is TGCAGTGCTAGGGAGGGTTACGAGCAGTACGTC. Amino acid sequence: CSAREGYEQYV.

This CDR3 is CASRAGELFF. Written as DNA, the CDR3 is TGTGCCAGCAGGGCCGGGGAGCTGTTTTTT. This chain joins TRBV2 and TRBJ2-2; D is ambiguous. The CDR3 loop spans 10 amino acids. V was trimmed by 6 bases and J by 6 bases, leaving 2 bases between them. Germline CDR1 is SNHLY and CDR2 is FYNNEI.

The table lists this clonotype with a few counts. The chain couples TRBV13 to TRBJ2-3; 10 positions match TRBD2. This CDR3 spans 14 amino acids. Germline trimming cut 5 bases from V and 6 bases from J; bases unmatched to any gene: 5. Germline values: CDR1 PRHDT, CDR2 FYEKMQ (reference sequence). The CDR3 DNA is TGTGCCAGCAGCCCCGGGACTAGCGCCGATACGCAGTATTTT. This translates into CASSPGTSADTQYF.

This clonotype came up once. The V and J genes are TRBV20-1 and TRBJ2-7; tentative D call: TRBD2 (6 bases). The ends were cut back, 3 bases at V and 4 bases at J, with 10 bases in the middle. Germline V CDR1 and CDR2: DFQATT, SNEGSKA (reference sequence). This CDR3 has 12 amino acids. In DNA, the CDR3 is TGCAGTGCTAGCGGGAGCGCATACGAGCAGTACTTC. This gives the protein CSASGSAYEQYF.

This clonotype was observed a few times. V is TRBV12-3 or TRBV12-4 and J is TRBJ2-1; TRBD2 agrees at 8 bases. V was pared by 2 bases and J by 3 bases, with 3 bases of the junction left unmatched. This CDR3 is 15 amino acids long. The CDR3 bases are TGTGCCAGCAGTTTATTCGGGGGGGTCTACAATGAGCAGTTCTTC. Translating it yields CASSLFGGVYNEQFF.

The chain has TRBV2 and TRBJ2-7; D gene ambiguous. The germline V and J ends were trimmed by 6 bases and 6 bases, with 12 bases remaining between them. Germline CDR1 is SNHLY and CDR2 is FYNNEI. The length of the CDR3 is 12 residues. CDR3 DNA sequence: TGTGCCAGCAGAATCGTCGACCGCGAGCAGTACTTC. This translates into CASRIVDREQYF.

The CDR3 sequence: CASQGQQETQYF. As DNA, the CDR3 is TGTGCCAGCCAGGGACAGCAAGAGACCCAGTACTTC. The chain is built from TRBV28 and TRBJ2-5; TRBD1 matches at 7 bases. The ends lost 8 bases at V and 2 bases at J; junction bases unmatched: 2. Germline V gene lookup returns CDR1 MDHEN and CDR2 SYDVKM. CDR3 length: 12 amino acids.

Concerning this clonotype itself: A junction end diverges from the germline sequence, so it may reflect a read error. The V and J genes are TRBV15 and TRBJ2-4, with D possibly matching TRBD2 (6 bases). The CDR3 totals 17 residues. The germline V gene has CDR1 LNHNV and CDR2 YYDKDF (reference sequence). The CDR3 here is CATSGEGPAGAKNIQYF. The CDR3 DNA follows: TGTGCCACCAGCGGAGAGGGACCAGCGGGTGCCAAAAACATTCAGTACTTC. The variable domain in full, completed from reference TRBV15 and TRBJ2-4, reads DAMVIQNPRYQVTQFGKPVTLSCSQTLNHNVMYWYQQKSSQAPKLLFHYYDKDFNNEADTPDNFQSRRPNTSFCFLDIRSPGLGDTAMYLCATSGEGPAGAKNIQYFGAGTRLSVL.

This clonotype was picked up a small number of times. The genes are TRBV5-6 and TRBJ1-2, with D perhaps TRBD1 (6 bases). V lost 4 bases, J lost 2 bases, and 9 bases lay in between. The CDR3 has 13 amino acids. The germline V gene encodes CDR1 SGHDT and CDR2 YYEEEE. CDR3 coding DNA: TGTGCCAGCAGCCCCGGACAGAACTATGGCTACACCTTC. Amino acid sequence: CASSPGQNYGYTF. The complete variable domain, with remaining parts taken from reference TRBV5-6 and TRBJ1-2, reads DAGVTQSPTHLIKTRGQQVTLRCSPKSGHDTVSWYQQALGQGPQFIFQYYEEEERQRGNFPDRFSGHQFPNYSSELNVNALLLGDSALYLCASSPGQNYGYTFGSGTRLTVV.

V gene TRBV19 combines with J gene TRBJ1-4, with D perhaps TRBD1 (5 bases). The V gene lost 2 bases and the J gene lost 6 bases, with 16 bases spanning the gap. There are 16 residues in the CDR3. The germline CDR1 and CDR2 sequences are LNHDA and SQIVND (reference sequence). This CDR3 is CASSISAAQQDEKLFF. In DNA, the CDR3 is TGTGCCAGTAGTATATCGGCAGCGCAACAGGATGAAAAACTGTTTTTT.

The V call is TRBV7-9, the J call TRBJ1-1, with TRBD1 matching over 7 bases. J gave up 3 bases and V 5 bases, and 9 bases lay outside the gene matches. This CDR3 has 15 residues. CDR1 SEHNR and CDR2 FQNEAQ come from the germline V gene (reference sequence). The CDR3 protein is CASSPERQGYTEAFF. CDR3 nucleotide sequence: TGTGCCAGCAGCCCCGAACGACAGGGTTACACTGAAGCTTTCTTT.

The chain combines TRBV20-1 with TRBJ2-3; no firm D call. The CDR3 contains 14 residues. Trimming removed 2 bases at V and 0 bases at J, with 9 bases between. From germline, CDR1 is DFQATT and CDR2 SNEGSKA (reference sequence). The CDR3 DNA follows: TGCAGTGCTAGATGGGTGGCGAGCACAGATACGCAGTATTTT. Its protein product is CSARWVASTDTQYF.

This clonotype was detected a few times. Here the CDR3 reads CASSSGGGVNEQFF. CDR3 bases: TGTGCCAGCAGCTCTGGTGGGGGGGTCAATGAGCAGTTCTTC. The V and J genes are TRBV7-7 and TRBJ2-1, with 7 bases fitting TRBD2. The CDR3 has 14 amino acids. J was trimmed by 6 bases and V by 4 bases; bases with no gene match: 6. Germline CDR1 reads SSHAT; CDR2 reads FNYEAQ (reference sequence).

This clonotype was counted a few times. The chain combines TRBV29-1 with TRBJ1-1, with 9 bases identical to TRBD1. The germline V gene encodes CDR1 SQVTM and CDR2 ANQGSEA. This CDR3 region has 13 residues. Unmatched junction bases numbered 4, after V lost 5 bases and J lost 3 bases. CDR3 nucleotides: TGCAGCGTTAACAGGGGGCTTTACACTGAAGCTTTCTTT. This gives the protein CSVNRGLYTEAFF.

The CDR3 DNA reads as TGTGCCATCGGGAGGAGCACAGATACGCAGTATTTT. Translation: CAIGRSTDTQYF. The chain links TRBV24-1 to TRBJ2-3; 7 nucleotides line up with TRBD2. Trimming removed 11 bases from V and 0 bases from J; junction bases left unmatched: 1. The CDR3 totals 12 residues. Per germline, CDR1 KGHDR and CDR2 SFDVKD.

The chain is built from TRBV28 and TRBJ2-2; D remains ambiguous. V gave up 7 bases and J gave up 7 bases, with 10 bases separating them. Germline CDR1 is MDHEN and CDR2 is SYDVKM. This CDR3 has 12 amino acids. Here the CDR3 DNA reads TGTGCCAGCACCCCGACGAGCGGGGAGCTGTTTTTT. This gives the protein CASTPTSGELFF.

Of note for this clonotype: One junction end disagrees with the germline gene, perhaps due to a read error. The J gene is TRBJ2-7, the V gene TRBV2; no clear D gene. This CDR3 comprises 13 residues. Germline V gives CDR1 SNHLY, CDR2 FYNNEI. CDR3 amino acids: CASSGVGPVEQYF. The DNA of the CDR3 is TGTGCTAGCAGTGGGGTTGGACCCGTCGAGCAGTACTTC.

The chain recombines TRBV13 with TRBJ1-2; TRBD1 might be the D (5 bases). The V gene's germline CDR1 is PRHDT and CDR2 FYEKMQ (reference sequence). The CDR3 extends over 13 amino acids. V shed 10 bases and J shed 5 bases, with 17 bases lying between them. CDR3 protein: CATHLTGIYGYTF. CDR3 bases: TGTGCCACCCACCTTACAGGAATTTATGGCTACACCTTC.

The chain is built from TRBV20-1 and TRBJ2-2, with D perhaps matching TRBD1 (8 bases). Trimming pared 6 bases from V and 4 bases from J, leaving 12 bases between. Per the germline V gene, CDR1 is DFQATT and CDR2 is SNEGSKA (reference sequence). The CDR3 extends over 13 amino acids. In nucleotides, the CDR3 is TGCAGTGCCCACAGGGGGGGCACCGGGGAGCTGTTTTTT. Its protein is CSAHRGGTGELFF.